Below are 22 T cell receptor beta chains sequenced from a single sample in a study of blood T cell repertoires in COVID-19. TCRdb's table, derived via immunoSEQ multiplex PCR, lists solely in-frame clones and lacks some. The sample records 200,000 to 300,000 clones, 88% being singletons. Specimen: peripheral blood. The origin of the receptors is a woman in her thirties or forties who had recovered from COVID-19.

J is TRBJ1-5 and V is TRBV5-8; 11 bases fit TRBD1. The length of the CDR3 is 14 residues. V lost 4 bases, J lost 9 bases, and 6 bases stayed unmatched. CDR1 and CDR2 (germline): SGHTS, YDEGEE. Here the CDR3 reads CASSHRTGGRPQHF. The CDR3 DNA follows: TGTGCCAGCAGCCATAGGACAGGGGGCCGGCCCCAGCATTTT.

The chain joins TRBV6-2 or TRBV6-3 to TRBJ1-5, with D perhaps TRBD1 (6 bases). Trimming cost V 6 bases and J 6 bases, with 18 bases left between them. This CDR3 comprises 15 residues. The germline CDR1 and CDR2 sequences are MNHEY and SVGEGT. The CDR3 nucleotides read TGTGCCAGCAGCCCCCGTGGGGGCGCAGGTCAGCCCCAGCATTTT. Protein sequence: CASSPRGGAGQPQHF.

The rearrangement joins TRBV2 to TRBJ1-4, with TRBD1 matching over 9 bases. The germline V gene encodes CDR1 SNHLY and CDR2 FYNNEI. The CDR3 length is 15 residues. J was trimmed by 4 bases and V by 6 bases; bases with no gene match: 6. This chain's CDR3 is CASRRTGANNEKLFF. DNA for the CDR3: TGTGCCAGCAGGAGGACAGGGGCCAATAATGAAAAACTGTTTTTT.

This chain links TRBV18 with TRBJ1-5, with TRBD1 as a possible D gene (5 bases). V dropped 3 bases and J dropped 3 bases, with 15 bases sitting between them. CDR3 length: 16 amino acids. Germline CDR1 is KGHSH and CDR2 is LQKENI. CDR3 sequence (DNA): TGTGCCAGCTCACCCGGCGGGGGGAGTCACAATCAGCCCCAGCATTTT. Translating it yields CASSPGGGSHNQPQHF.

The rearrangement links TRBV11-2 to TRBJ1-2; D gene uncertain. This CDR3 spans 14 amino acids. Germline CDR1 reads SGHAT; CDR2 reads FQNNGV. V lost 1 base and J lost 8, with 14 bases in between. The DNA for the CDR3 is TGTGCCAGCAGCTTAGCGGACTCCCGGAGGGGCTACACCTTC. Amino acid sequence: CASSLADSRRGYTF.

The chain uses TRBV7-9 and TRBJ2-7; TRBD1 agrees at 8 bases. Germline CDR1 SEHNR, CDR2 FQNEAQ (reference sequence). The CDR3 consists of 15 residues. The J segment lost 0 bases and the V segment lost 5 bases, leaving 6 bases of the junction unmatched. The DNA of the CDR3 is TGTGCCAGCAGCCCCCTAGGACAGGGCTCCTACGAGCAGTACTTC. The encoded protein is CASSPLGQGSYEQYF.

This sequence joins TRBV30 and TRBJ2-2; D not resolved. Germline CDR1 is GTSNPN and CDR2 is SVGIG (reference sequence). CDR3 length: 12 amino acids. Trimming pared 2 bases from V and 5 bases from J, leaving 6 bases between. Written as DNA, the CDR3 is TGTGCCTGGAGTCCCCGGACCGGGGAGCTGTTTTTT. Encoded protein: CAWSPRTGELFF. Drawing the rest from reference TRBV30 and TRBJ2-2, the complete variable domain is SQTIHQWPATLVQPVGSPLSLECTVEGTSNPNLYWYRQAAGRGLQLLFYSVGIGQISSEVPQNLSASRPQDRQFILSSKKLLLSDSGFYLCAWSPRTGELFFGEGSRLTVL.

J is TRBJ1-3 and V is TRBV18, with TRBD1 as a possible D gene (5 bases). This CDR3 is 14 amino acids long. Trimming removed 6 bases from V and 0 bases from J, with 9 bases in between. Per the germline V gene, CDR1 is KGHSH and CDR2 is LQKENI. CDR3 nucleotide sequence: TGTGCCAGCTCGGCAGGGCACTCTGGAAACACCATATATTTT. Protein sequence: CASSAGHSGNTIYF.

The genes are TRBV6-2 or TRBV6-3 and TRBJ2-6; unclear D gene. CDR1 is MNHEY, CDR2 SVGEGT, per germline. V was trimmed by 0 bases and J by 2 bases, leaving 8 bases between them. CDR3 size: 16 residues. CDR3 sequence reads: CASSYSSRAGANVLTF. The CDR3 DNA reads as TGTGCCAGCAGTTACTCGAGCCGGGCTGGGGCCAACGTCCTGACTTTC.

The CDR3 coding sequence is TGTGCCAGCTCACCTGGACTAGCGGGTCACCAAGAGACCCAGTACTTC. Amino acid sequence: CASSPGLAGHQETQYF. The gene calls are TRBV18 and TRBJ2-5; 11 bases are shared with TRBD2. This CDR3 spans 16 amino acids. The junction had 3 bases not matched to a gene; V was cut back by 3 bases and J by 0 bases. The V gene's germline CDR1 is KGHSH and CDR2 LQKENI.

The chain is built from TRBV6-5 and TRBJ2-3; the D is unclear. The CDR3 runs 13 residues. Germline assignment: CDR1 MNHEY and CDR2 SVGAGI. V shed 6 bases and J shed 1 base, with 8 bases lying between them. Here the CDR3 reads CASSHPGTDTQYF. CDR3 coding DNA: TGTGCCAGCAGCCATCCAGGCACAGATACGCAGTATTTT.

The CDR3 spells CATTVAGQRGNTIYF. CDR3 nucleotides: TGTGCCACCACTGTGGCGGGACAGAGAGGAAACACCATATATTTT. The chain has TRBV27 and TRBJ1-3; 7 positions match TRBD1. CDR1 is MNHEY and CDR2 is SMNVEV in the germline V gene (reference sequence). V gave up 10 bases and J gave up 4 bases; unmatched junction bases: 13. There are 15 residues in the CDR3.

This chain links TRBV18 with TRBJ1-5; no definite D call. The germline V gene encodes CDR1 KGHSH and CDR2 LQKENI. CDR3 length: 13 residues. Deletions cut 3 bases from V and 4 bases from J, with 7 bases between. Written as DNA, the CDR3 is TGTGCCAGCTCACCTTCCGAGAATCAGCCCCAGCATTTT. As protein: CASSPSENQPQHF. The full variable domain, in which reference TRBV18 and TRBJ1-5 provide the parts outside the CDR3, is NAGVMQNPRHLVRRRGQEARLRCSPMKGHSHVYWYRQLPEEGLKFMVYLQKENIIDESGMPKERFSAEFPKEGPSILRIQQVVRGDSAAYFCASSPSENQPQHFGDGTRLSIL.

This clone has a handful of counts. This chain uses TRBV10-1 with TRBJ2-7; 9 bases align to TRBD2. The CDR3 is 17 amino acids. The junction had 18 bases not matched to a gene; V was cut back by 7 bases and J by 5 bases. Germline CDR1 is WNHNN and CDR2 is SYGVQD (reference sequence). The chain's CDR3 is CASIGREGPLVENEQYV. For the CDR3, the DNA is TGCGCCAGCATCGGGCGGGAGGGTCCATTGGTGGAGAACGAGCAGTACGTC.

The chain couples TRBV18 to TRBJ2-6; D is perhaps TRBD1 (5 bases). The germline gives CDR1 KGHSH, CDR2 LQKENI. V was trimmed by 2 bases and J by 0 bases, leaving 14 bases between them. The CDR3 covers 18 residues. CDR3 bases: TGTGCCAGCTCACCAGGGGCAAATCCACGCTCTGGGGCCAACGTCCTGACTTTC. It specifies CASSPGANPRSGANVLTF. Variable domain in full (rest from reference TRBV18 and TRBJ2-6): NAGVMQNPRHLVRRRGQEARLRCSPMKGHSHVYWYRQLPEEGLKFMVYLQKENIIDESGMPKERFSAEFPKEGPSILRIQQVVRGDSAAYFCASSPGANPRSGANVLTFGAGSRLTVL.

This sequence joins TRBV7-9 and TRBJ1-2, with a possible D match to TRBD1 (5 bases). Germline CDR1 SEHNR, CDR2 FQNEAQ (reference sequence). This CDR3 spans 14 amino acids. Deletions cut 5 bases from V and 3 bases from J, with 13 bases between. Here the CDR3 reads CASSPGSGHYGYTF. CDR3 DNA: TGTGCCAGCAGCCCAGGGTCAGGGCACTATGGCTACACCTTC. Variable domain in full (rest from reference TRBV7-9 and TRBJ1-2): DTGVSQNPRHKITKRGQNVTFRCDPISEHNRLYWYRQTLGQGPEFLTYFQNEAQLEKSRLLSDRFSAERPKGSFSTLEIQRTEQGDSAMYLCASSPGSGHYGYTFGSGTRLTVV.

J is TRBJ1-5 and V is TRBV6-5; D is uncertain. Trimming removed 0 bases from V and 2 bases from J, with 8 bases in between. From germline, CDR1 is MNHEY and CDR2 SVGAGI. This CDR3 is 15 amino acids long. DNA of the CDR3: TGTGCCAGCAGTTACTCGGGCAGTGGCAATCAGCCCCAGCATTTT. Translation gives CASSYSGSGNQPQHF.

The V and J genes are TRBV11-2 and TRBJ2-1; D is ambiguous. V gave up 0 bases and J gave up 3 bases, with 15 bases separating them. This CDR3 region has 17 residues. CDR1 and CDR2 from the germline V gene are SGHAT and FQNNGV. The CDR3 reads CASSLDSEQQYYNEQFF. Here the CDR3 DNA reads TGTGCCAGCAGCTTAGATTCAGAACAGCAGTACTACAATGAGCAGTTCTTC.

A single count supports this clone. The J gene is TRBJ2-7, the V gene TRBV19; 9 bases match TRBD1. V shed 7 bases and J 4 bases; nucleotides not matched to a gene: 8. Looked up from germline, CDR1 is LNHDA and CDR2 is SQIVND (reference sequence). The CDR3 length is 14 residues. The CDR3 reads CASTPTGGGYEQYF. For the CDR3, the DNA is TGTGCCAGTACCCCCACAGGGGGCGGGTACGAGCAGTACTTC.

This clone was found once. This rearrangement joins TRBV5-1 to TRBJ2-3; D may be TRBD1 (5 bases). The germline V gene encodes CDR1 SGHRS and CDR2 YFSETQ. The CDR3 spans 13 residues. Between the trimmed V and J ends, which lost 4 bases and 4 bases, there was a span of 10 bases. The CDR3, as DNA: TGCGCCAGCAGCCTCGACAGTGCAGATACGCAGTATTTT. Translation: CASSLDSADTQYF.

The chain employs TRBV6-5 and TRBJ1-3, with D possibly TRBD1 on 5 matching bases. V shed 0 bases and J shed 0 bases, with 6 bases lying between them. Germline V CDR1 and CDR2: MNHEY, SVGAGI. The CDR3 is made up of 15 amino acids. CDR3 sequence reads: CASSYSGGSGNTIYF. The CDR3, as DNA: TGTGCCAGCAGTTACTCCGGGGGCTCTGGAAACACCATATATTTT.

The chain couples TRBV11-2 to TRBJ2-7; D is perhaps TRBD1 (6 bases). The CDR3 totals 13 residues. From germline, CDR1 is SGHAT and CDR2 FQNNGV. V gave up 6 bases and J gave up 6 bases, with 15 bases separating them. In DNA, the CDR3 is TGTGCCAGCAGACCAACAGGGTTGGGCGAGCAGTACTTC. Protein product: CASRPTGLGEQYF. The whole variable domain, remainder taken from reference TRBV11-2 and TRBJ2-7, is EAGVAQSPRYKIIEKRQSVAFWCNPISGHATLYWYQQILGQGPKLLIQFQNNGVVDDSQLPKDRFSAERLKGVDSTLKIQPAKLEDSAVYLCASRPTGLGEQYFGPGTRLTVT.